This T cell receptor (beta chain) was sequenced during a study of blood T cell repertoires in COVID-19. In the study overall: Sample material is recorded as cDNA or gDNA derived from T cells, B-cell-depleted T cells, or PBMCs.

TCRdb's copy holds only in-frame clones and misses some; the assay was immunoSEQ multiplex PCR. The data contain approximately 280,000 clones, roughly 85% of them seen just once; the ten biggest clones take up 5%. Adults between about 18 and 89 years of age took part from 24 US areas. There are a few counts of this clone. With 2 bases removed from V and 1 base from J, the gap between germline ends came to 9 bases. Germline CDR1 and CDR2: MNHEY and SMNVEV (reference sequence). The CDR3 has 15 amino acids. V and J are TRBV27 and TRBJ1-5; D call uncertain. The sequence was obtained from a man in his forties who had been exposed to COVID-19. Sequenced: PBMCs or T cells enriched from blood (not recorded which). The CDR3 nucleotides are TGTGCCAGCAGTTTAGAGGGTGTAAGCAATCAGCCCCAGCATTTT. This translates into CASSLEGVSNQPQHF.